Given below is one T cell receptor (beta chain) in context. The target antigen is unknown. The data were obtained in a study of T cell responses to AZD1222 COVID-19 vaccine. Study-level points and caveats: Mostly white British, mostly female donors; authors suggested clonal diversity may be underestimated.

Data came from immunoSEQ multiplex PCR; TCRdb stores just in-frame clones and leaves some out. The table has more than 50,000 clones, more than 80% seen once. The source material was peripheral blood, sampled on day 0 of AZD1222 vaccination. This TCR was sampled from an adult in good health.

The CDR3 nucleotides are TGTGCCAGCAGCGCTAGACAGGGAACCACCGGGGAGCTGTTTTTT. Its translation: CASSARQGTTGELFF. The rearrangement uses TRBV9 and TRBJ2-2; 7 nucleotides line up with TRBD1. Losses at the gene ends were 3 bases for V and 4 bases for J; bases not matched to a gene: 6. Germline V gene data show CDR1 as SGDLS and CDR2 as YYNGEE. The CDR3 runs 15 residues.